Sequencing of this T cell receptor (beta chain) was carried out in a study of cytomegalovirus exposure and HLA in healthy donors. Overall study context: It was reported in a later analysis that the same platform had been used for the 100 to 150 validation repertoires as for the 550 to 750 first-cohort repertoires.

The protocol was immunoSEQ multiplex PCR, while the TCRdb copy is restricted to in-frame clones and leaves out a portion. The sample lists about 120,000 clones; around 89% were seen once. With V trimmed by 1 base and J by 4 bases, 4 bases remained unmatched. The CDR3 covers 14 residues. This clone was seen a single time. Its specificity is not known. The study, taken as a whole, reports: Three chains linked to CMV were shown in vitro to be specific for CMV antigens. It was reportedly the case that the classifier diagnosed cytomegalovirus status with high specificity and sensitivity. Subsequent analysis of the 120 or so validation repertoires found a tendency for first-cohort TCR clusters to co-occur.

The J gene is TRBJ1-2, the V gene TRBV5-3; 7 bases agree with TRBD1. TRBV5-3 is noted as an ORF with a role that remains uncertain. Sequenced: PBMCs. The source is a woman under 40 in good health and CMV-seropositive. CDR3 loop: CARSLTGQAYGYTF. The CDR3 nucleotides are TGTGCCAGAAGCTTGACCGGACAGGCCTATGGCTACACCTTC.